This section outlines one T cell receptor beta chain sequence together with its context. The age range of participants was 18 to 89 years, with residence in approximately 25 US areas. Recovery among Cohort 3 donors was established by two negative PCRs, clearance, or symptom resolution. V was clipped by 0 bases and J by 6 bases, with 12 bases between them. This CDR3 region has 16 residues. Per the germline V gene, CDR1 is LGHDT and CDR2 is YNNKEL (reference sequence). This record comes from a study of blood T cell repertoires in COVID-19. The method was immunoSEQ multiplex PCR; TCRdb's version includes in-frame clones alone and lacks a portion of them. Here the sample spans about 380,000 clones, roughly 91% being singletons.

The clonotype originates from a woman in her late teens or twenties who had recovered from COVID-19. Sequencing input: PBMCs or T cells enriched from blood (not recorded which). This sequence joins TRBV3-1 (or the pseudogene TRBV3-2) and TRBJ1-6; maybe TRBD1 (5 bases). This CDR3 is CASSQDLIGGNSPLHF. In nucleotides, the CDR3 is TGTGCCAGCAGCCAAGATCTAATCGGGGGTAATTCACCCCTCCACTTT.